The 3 T cell receptor beta chains listed next were all sequenced from one sample in a study of T cells in Graves' hyperthyroidism and ophthalmopathy. The source material, RNA transcripts, was used to amplify TCR beta CDR3 regions. When the TCR CDR3 underwent first-round RT-PCR, the HTBI primer set was used. TCRdb independently ran MiXCR on the multiplex PCR reads; one entry per CDR3 protein. Here the sample spans about 640,000 distinct CDR3 sequences, around 21% being singletons. The sequencing input was blood. Every receptor here comes from a man younger than 45 with Graves' ophthalmopathy.

This clonotype was seen a handful of times. The chain recombines TRBV6-1 with TRBJ2-4; the D is unclear. Trimming shortened V by 7 bases and J by 0 bases, and 22 bases separated the two germline ends. CDR1 and CDR2 from the germline V gene are MNHNS and SASEGT. The CDR3 runs to 18 residues. CDR3 sequence (DNA): TGTGCCAGCAAGGTGGCGATACAAAGGGTGAGAGCCAAAAACATTCAGTACTTC. It translates to CASKVAIQRVRAKNIQYF.

This rearrangement joins TRBV5-1 to TRBJ1-6; D ambiguous. The germline V gene has CDR1 SGHRS and CDR2 YFSETQ. Trimming pared 0 bases from V and 7 bases from J, leaving 11 bases between. This CDR3 contains 15 residues. The CDR3 region has the DNA TGCGCCAGCAGCTTGGAACTAGCCTTGAATTCACCCCTCCACTTT. Its protein product is CASSLELALNSPLHF.

There are a few counts of this clonotype. The J gene is TRBJ2-1, the V gene TRBV7-9, with TRBD1 identical over 10 bases. With 3 bases clipped from V and 6 bases from J, the junction kept 5 bases outside the gene matches. The germline V gene has CDR1 SEHNR and CDR2 FQNEAQ (reference sequence). This CDR3 region has 15 residues. CDR3 protein: CASSLGQGLPNEQFF. The CDR3 nucleotides read TGTGCCAGCAGCTTGGGACAGGGGTTGCCCAATGAGCAGTTCTTC.